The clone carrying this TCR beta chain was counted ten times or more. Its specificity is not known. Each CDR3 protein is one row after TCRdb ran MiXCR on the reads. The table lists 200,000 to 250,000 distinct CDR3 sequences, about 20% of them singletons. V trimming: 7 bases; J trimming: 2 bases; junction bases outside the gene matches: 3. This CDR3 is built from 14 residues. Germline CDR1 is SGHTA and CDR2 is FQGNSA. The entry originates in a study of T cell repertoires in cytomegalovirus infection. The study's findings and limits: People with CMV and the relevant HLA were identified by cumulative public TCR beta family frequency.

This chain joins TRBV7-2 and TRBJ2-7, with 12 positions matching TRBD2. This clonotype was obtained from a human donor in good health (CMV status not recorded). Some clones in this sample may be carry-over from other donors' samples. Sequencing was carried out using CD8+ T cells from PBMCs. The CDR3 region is CASTRLAGAYEQYF. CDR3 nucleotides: TGTGCCAGCACCCGACTAGCGGGAGCCTACGAGCAGTACTTC.